Below, 26 T cell receptor beta chains from the same sample are listed, as sequenced in a study of cytomegalovirus exposure and HLA in healthy donors. 13 Jbeta primers and 60 Vbeta primers were used for the PCR. Some clones are missing from TCRdb's copy, which holds only in-frame ones; the method was immunoSEQ multiplex PCR. Here the sample spans roughly 90,000 clones, approximately 84% being singletons. What was sequenced was PBMCs. The source is a man aged 18-30 years in good health and CMV-seronegative.

This clone was detected only once. V usage is TRBV7-9 and J usage is TRBJ2-1; 8 nucleotides align to TRBD2. This CDR3 is 15 amino acids long. Germline lookup yields CDR1 SEHNR and CDR2 FQNEAQ (reference sequence). V lost 5 bases and J lost 0; bases outside the gene matches: 3. CDR3 nucleotides: TGTGCCAGCAGCCCCACTAGCGGCTCCTACAATGAGCAGTTCTTC. Its protein is CASSPTSGSYNEQFF.

This clone came up once. V is TRBV5-1 and J is TRBJ1-4, with TRBD1 matching over 7 bases. The CDR3 has 17 amino acids. CDR1 is SGHRS, CDR2 YFSETQ, per germline. V lost 4 bases to trimming and J lost 6 bases; unmatched junction nucleotides: 15. CDR3 nucleotides: TGCGCCAGCAGCCCGGGCCTTTCGAGGGGGCCAGATGAAAAACTGTTTTTT. This gives the protein CASSPGLSRGPDEKLFF.

The chain recombines TRBV7-6 with TRBJ2-7, with TRBD1 matching 9 bases. With V trimmed by 3 bases and J by 2 bases, 5 bases remained unmatched. CDR3 length: 15 residues. Per the germline V gene, CDR1 is SGHVS and CDR2 is FNYEAQ. Here the CDR3 reads CASSFRRDRAYEQYF. In DNA, the CDR3 is TGTGCCAGCAGCTTCCGGCGGGACAGGGCCTACGAGCAGTACTTC.

This clone was found a few times. The chain couples TRBV6-5 to TRBJ2-3; the D gene is possibly TRBD2 (5 bases). There are 12 residues in the CDR3. Germline CDR1 and CDR2: MNHEY and SVGAGI. DNA for the CDR3: TGTCCCGGTGGGGAGAGCACAGATACGCAGTATTTT. It specifies CPGGESTDTQYF.

CDR3 coding DNA: TGTGCCAGCACCCTGAGGACAGGGGGACTGGGGGCTTTCTTT. Translation: CASTLRTGGLGAFF. This chain joins TRBV7-9 and TRBJ1-1; 10 bases line up with TRBD1. V trimming: 7 bases; J trimming: 11 bases; junction bases outside the gene matches: 13. Germline CDR1 SEHNR, CDR2 FQNEAQ (reference sequence). This CDR3 spans 14 amino acids.

V is TRBV6-6 and J is TRBJ2-7; a possible D gene is TRBD1 (5 bases). With 3 bases removed from V and 0 bases from J, the gap between germline ends came to 15 bases. Germline CDR1 MNHNY, CDR2 SVGAGI (reference sequence). The CDR3 spans 16 residues. The CDR3 sequence is CASSYKVVDSSYEQYF. The DNA of the CDR3 is TGTGCCAGCAGTTATAAGGTAGTTGACAGCTCCTACGAGCAGTACTTC.

By sample fraction, this clone is medium-sized. The chain employs TRBV6-1 and TRBJ2-1, with D perhaps matching TRBD2 (6 bases). This CDR3 is built from 15 residues. The V end was cut by 1 base, the J end by 5 bases, with 12 bases between. Germline CDR1 is MNHNS and CDR2 is SASEGT. CDR3 protein: CASSEGLEPHNEQFF. The DNA for the CDR3 is TGTGCCAGCAGTGAAGGACTAGAGCCCCACAATGAGCAGTTCTTC.

CDR3 loop: CASSLDTSTDTQYF. CDR3 sequence (DNA): TGCGCCAGCAGCTTGGACACCAGCACAGATACGCAGTATTTT. The chain couples TRBV10-1 to TRBJ2-3; weak D call: TRBD1 (5 bases). This CDR3 contains 14 residues. Germline CDR1 is WNHNN and CDR2 is SYGVQD (reference sequence). Trimming took off 6 bases at V and 0 bases at J, with 10 bases between the two ends.

This rearrangement joins TRBV27 to TRBJ2-5, with 15 positions matching TRBD2. Germline V CDR1 and CDR2: MNHEY, SMNVEV (reference sequence). This CDR3 spans 16 amino acids. J was trimmed by 5 bases and V by 6 bases; bases with no gene match: 7. In DNA, the CDR3 is TGTGCCAGCAGCCGGAGGACTAGCGGGAGGGCGGAGACCCAGTACTTC. Its translation: CASSRRTSGRAETQYF.

The DNA of the CDR3 is TGTGCCAGCAGCCCACGGACAGTTGCCTACGAGCAGTACTTC. It codes for CASSPRTVAYEQYF. The V gene is TRBV14, the J gene TRBJ2-7, with a tentative D call TRBD1 (6 bases). This CDR3 region has 14 residues. Trimming took off 4 bases at V and 2 bases at J, with 12 bases between the two ends. Germline-derived CDR1 and CDR2 are SGHDN and FVKESK.

The genes are TRBV29-1 and TRBJ2-7; TRBD1 agrees at 11 bases. Germline CDR1 reads SQVTM; CDR2 reads ANQGSEA. The CDR3 length is 12 residues. V shed 6 bases, J shed 7 bases, and the junction held 5 bases outside the gene matches. This CDR3 is CSVGDRGMEQYF. The CDR3, as DNA: TGCAGCGTGGGGGACAGGGGGATGGAGCAGTACTTC.

In its sample, this clone was seen once. The chain has TRBV7-6 and TRBJ1-2; 9 bases are shared with TRBD1. The CDR3 has 14 residues. The germline V gene encodes CDR1 SGHVS and CDR2 FNYEAQ. The ends lost 5 bases at V and 2 bases at J; junction bases unmatched: 3. The CDR3 coding sequence is TGTGCCAGCAGCGTCGGGACAGGGAACTATGGCTACACCTTC. It yields the protein CASSVGTGNYGYTF.

This clone has only a few counts. The junction and the germline gene differ at one end; a read error may be behind it. The same CDR3 is also encoded by other DNA sequences in this sample. The chain combines TRBV7-7 with TRBJ2-2; 9 bases are shared with TRBD2. This CDR3 is 17 amino acids long. Germline CDR1 reads SSHAT; CDR2 reads FNYEAQ (reference sequence). The CDR3 sequence: CASSLRTSGPNTGELFF. CDR3 sequence (DNA): TGTGCTAGCAGCTTACGTACTAGCGGGCCGAACACCGGGGAGCTGTTTTTT. Based on the CDR3 plus reference TRBV7-7 and TRBJ2-2, the full variable domain is GAGVSQSPRYKVTKRGQDVTLRCDPISSHATLYWYQQALGQGPEFLTYFNYEAQPDKSGLPSDRFSAERPEGSISTLTIQRTEQRDSAMYRCASSLRTSGPNTGELFFGEGSRLTVL.

The gene calls are TRBV5-1 and TRBJ1-2; D possibly corresponds to TRBD1 (5 bases). The CDR3 consists of 14 residues. Trimming cost V 4 bases and J 7 bases, with 17 bases left between them. CDR1 and CDR2 (germline): SGHRS, YFSETQ. CDR3 region: CASSQGTGFFGYTF. DNA of the CDR3: TGCGCCAGCAGCCAGGGAACAGGTTTCTTTGGCTACACCTTC.

The gene calls are TRBV9 and TRBJ2-3; 10 bases are shared with TRBD2. The CDR3 consists of 16 residues. V was pared by 0 bases and J by 1 base, with 2 bases of the junction left unmatched. Germline V gene data show CDR1 as SGDLS and CDR2 as YYNGEE. The CDR3 loop reads CASSVGLAGGTDTQYF. The CDR3 region has the DNA TGTGCCAGCAGCGTAGGGCTAGCGGGAGGCACAGATACGCAGTATTTT.

The gene calls are TRBV5-1 and TRBJ2-1, with 7 bases lining up with TRBD2. In germline, CDR1 is SGHRS, CDR2 YFSETQ. J lost 5 bases, V lost 3 bases, and 11 bases had no gene match. CDR3 size: 16 residues. CDR3 in amino acids: CASSSGTTRRNNEQFF. CDR3 coding DNA: TGCGCCAGCAGCTCCGGGACTACCCGGAGGAACAATGAGCAGTTCTTC.

This rearrangement joins TRBV6-6 to TRBJ2-7, with TRBD2 matching 7 bases. This CDR3 is built from 16 residues. Germline assignment: CDR1 MNHNY and CDR2 SVGAGI (reference sequence). V shed 8 bases, J shed 4 bases, and the junction held 17 bases outside the gene matches. CDR3 sequence (DNA): TGTGCCAGCGCCGCTGGGCTCACAGCGGGGCCTTACGAGCAGTACTTC. Protein sequence: CASAAGLTAGPYEQYF.

The chain employs TRBV7-9 and TRBJ2-3; the D is unclear. V gave up 5 bases and J gave up 6 bases, with 9 bases separating them. The CDR3 totals 12 residues. Germline loops: CDR1 SEHNR, CDR2 FQNEAQ (reference sequence). CDR3 loop: CASSPRSDTQYF. The CDR3, as DNA: TGTGCCAGCAGCCCACGGAGCGATACGCAGTATTTT.

This clone showed up just a few times. The V and J genes are TRBV7-8 and TRBJ2-1, with TRBD2 matching over 11 bases. The trim removed 5 bases at V and 4 bases at J, leaving 7 bases unmatched. Per the germline V gene, CDR1 is SGHVS and CDR2 is FQNEAQ. The CDR3 sequence is 16 residues long. CDR3 DNA: TGTGCCAGCAGCCTACCGGGACTAGCGGATTACAATGAGCAGTTCTTC. Residues: CASSLPGLADYNEQFF.

The CDR3 is CASVSTSPTDTQYF. The CDR3 DNA follows: TGTGCCAGCGTTTCGACAAGCCCCACAGATACGCAGTATTTT. The chain is built from TRBV2 and TRBJ2-3; D is undetermined. Germline-derived CDR1 and CDR2 are SNHLY and FYNNEI. The CDR3 has 14 residues. V was shortened by 8 bases and J by 2 bases, with 14 bases between the two germline ends.

V and J are TRBV5-1 and TRBJ2-7, with D possibly being TRBD2 (5 bases). Germline CDR1 reads SGHRS; CDR2 reads YFSETQ. This CDR3 has 13 amino acids. V lost 0 bases and J lost 7, with 11 bases in between. The CDR3 reads CASSLEGPGEQYF. CDR3 coding DNA: TGCGCCAGCAGCTTGGAAGGGCCGGGGGAGCAGTACTTC.

This chain links TRBV9 with TRBJ2-5; a possible D gene is TRBD1 (6 bases). The CDR3 covers 13 residues. With 3 bases removed from V and 4 bases from J, the gap between germline ends came to 10 bases. CDR1 is SGDLS, CDR2 YYNGEE, per germline. The chain's CDR3 is CASSDGTSETQYF. As DNA, the CDR3 is TGTGCCAGCAGCGATGGGACATCAGAGACCCAGTACTTC.

The chain employs TRBV10-2 and TRBJ2-1; TRBD2 aligns across 8 bases. Trimming took 7 bases from V and 8 from J; bases not matched to a gene: 1. Germline assignment: CDR1 WSHSY and CDR2 SAAADI. The CDR3 is made up of 11 amino acids. In nucleotides, the CDR3 is TGCGCCAGCAAGACTAGCGATGAGCAGTTCTTC. Amino acid sequence: CASKTSDEQFF.

The rearrangement joins TRBV29-1 to TRBJ2-7; 12 nucleotides align to TRBD1. V dropped 5 bases and J dropped 2; count of bases not matched to a gene: 4. CDR1 is SQVTM, CDR2 ANQGSEA, per germline. This CDR3 is 14 amino acids long. The CDR3 DNA is TGCAGCGTTAGGGACAGGGGGCGCACCTACGAGCAGTACTTC. This sequence encodes CSVRDRGRTYEQYF.

The rearrangement joins TRBV6-5 to TRBJ2-2; 10 positions match TRBD2. Per germline, CDR1 MNHEY and CDR2 SVGAGI. The V gene end was trimmed by 5 bases and the J gene end by 6 bases; junction bases not matched to a gene: 3. This CDR3 has 14 residues. CDR3: CASSRGTSAGELFF. The CDR3 nucleotides are TGTGCCAGCAGTCGGGGGACTAGCGCCGGGGAGCTGTTTTTT.

The table lists this clone with a few counts. The chain uses TRBV5-6 and TRBJ1-4; D may be TRBD1 (6 bases). The ends were cut back, 0 bases at V and 3 bases at J, with 12 bases in the middle. CDR1 SGHDT and CDR2 YYEEEE come from the germline V gene. CDR3 length equals 16 residues. CDR3: CASSLVLPGANEKLFF. CDR3 in DNA: TGTGCCAGCAGCTTGGTTCTTCCAGGGGCTAATGAAAAACTGTTTTTT.